Listed here are 9 T cell receptor beta chains from one sample, sequenced in a study of cytomegalovirus exposure and HLA in healthy donors. This PCR relied on a set of 60 Vbeta primers and 13 Jbeta primers. Clones were read by immunoSEQ multiplex PCR, and TCRdb kept only the in-frame ones, dropping some. The profile covers 130,000 to 150,000 clones, with around 80% appearing a single time and just over 5% taken by the ten largest. Sequencing was carried out using PBMCs. These receptors all stem from a male donor in good health and CMV-seronegative.

The chain carries TRBV7-8 and TRBJ2-7, with 10 bases fitting TRBD2. After removal of 2 bases from V and 5 bases from J, the junction contained 6 bases not matched to a gene. The CDR3 consists of 15 residues. From germline, CDR1 is SGHVS and CDR2 FQNEAQ. In DNA, the CDR3 is TGTGCCAGCAGCTTATGGTTAGCGGGGGGAAACGAGCAGTACTTC. Protein product: CASSLWLAGGNEQYF.

The gene calls are TRBV11-2 and TRBJ2-5, with a weak D call TRBD2 (5 bases). Trimming took 10 bases from V and 2 from J, leaving 14 bases between them. The CDR3 has 13 amino acids. In germline, CDR1 is SGHAT, CDR2 FQNNGV. The CDR3 DNA reads TGTGCCACAGCCAAGGCGGGTCAAGAGACCCAGTACTTC. Its protein product is CATAKAGQETQYF.

This chain links TRBV6-5 with TRBJ1-5, with TRBD1 matching over 7 bases. V trimming: 8 bases; J trimming: 3 bases; junction bases outside the gene matches: 7. The germline CDR1 and CDR2 sequences are MNHEY and SVGAGI. The CDR3 sequence is 14 residues long. CDR3 in DNA: TGTGCCAGCGGACCGGGACAGACCAATCAGCCCCAGCATTTT. Its protein is CASGPGQTNQPQHF.

This chain uses TRBV5-4 with TRBJ2-7, with 9 bases fitting TRBD1. The ends lost 6 bases at V and 3 bases at J; junction bases unmatched: 10. Germline CDR1 SGHNT, CDR2 YYREEE (reference sequence). This CDR3 contains 15 residues. The CDR3, as DNA: TGTGCCAGCACCTACACCGGGACAGGGAACTACGAGCAGTACTTC. It yields the protein CASTYTGTGNYEQYF.

This chain links TRBV2 with TRBJ2-7, with no clear D. V was cut by 5 bases and J by 3 bases, with 5 bases left in between. Germline lookup yields CDR1 SNHLY and CDR2 FYNNEI. The length of the CDR3 is 11 residues. The CDR3: CASSPFYEQYF. In DNA form, the CDR3 reads TGTGCCAGCAGTCCTTTCTACGAGCAGTACTTC.

The chain links TRBV4-2 to TRBJ1-3; D is undetermined. CDR1 and CDR2 (germline): LGHNA, YNFKEQ. The CDR3 sequence is 19 residues long. V lost 0 bases to trimming and J lost 0 bases, with 18 bases between them. The CDR3 region has the DNA TGTGCCAGCAGCCAAGATACCTTCACGGTCCTTTCCTCTGGAAACACCATATATTTT. This translates into CASSQDTFTVLSSGNTIYF.

This chain links TRBV2 with TRBJ2-3; 10 bases agree with TRBD2. The CDR3 has 14 residues. Per germline, CDR1 SNHLY and CDR2 FYNNEI. The junction had 6 bases not matched to a gene; V was cut back by 6 bases and J by 6 bases. The CDR3 reads CASRDTSGADTQYF. The CDR3 DNA is TGTGCCAGCAGGGATACTAGCGGGGCTGATACGCAGTATTTT. The full variable domain, in which reference TRBV2 and TRBJ2-3 provide the parts outside the CDR3, is EPEVTQTPSHQVTQMGQEVILRCVPISNHLYFYWYRQILGQKVEFLVSFYNNEISEKSEIFDDQFSVERPDGSNFTLKIRSTKLEDSAMYFCASRDTSGADTQYFGPGTRLTVL.

The CDR3 region is CASSQDREQPQHF. The CDR3, as DNA: TGTGCCAGCAGCCAGGACAGGGAACAGCCCCAGCATTTT. This chain connects TRBV11-2 to TRBJ1-5; 8 bases are shared with TRBD1. This CDR3 region has 13 residues. V shed 5 bases, J shed 7 bases, and the junction held 4 bases outside the gene matches. Germline V gene data show CDR1 as SGHAT and CDR2 as FQNNGV.

The rearrangement joins TRBV11-2 to TRBJ2-3; a possible D gene is TRBD1 (5 bases). Germline CDR1 and CDR2: SGHAT and FQNNGV. The ends were cut back, 2 bases at V and 1 base at J, with 10 bases in the middle. The CDR3 loop spans 15 amino acids. This CDR3 reads CASSLRTSRTDTQYF. The CDR3 DNA sequence: TGTGCCAGCAGCTTAAGGACATCACGCACAGATACGCAGTATTTT. The whole variable domain, remainder taken from reference TRBV11-2 and TRBJ2-3, is EAGVAQSPRYKIIEKRQSVAFWCNPISGHATLYWYQQILGQGPKLLIQFQNNGVVDDSQLPKDRFSAERLKGVDSTLKIQPAKLEDSAVYLCASSLRTSRTDTQYFGPGTRLTVL.